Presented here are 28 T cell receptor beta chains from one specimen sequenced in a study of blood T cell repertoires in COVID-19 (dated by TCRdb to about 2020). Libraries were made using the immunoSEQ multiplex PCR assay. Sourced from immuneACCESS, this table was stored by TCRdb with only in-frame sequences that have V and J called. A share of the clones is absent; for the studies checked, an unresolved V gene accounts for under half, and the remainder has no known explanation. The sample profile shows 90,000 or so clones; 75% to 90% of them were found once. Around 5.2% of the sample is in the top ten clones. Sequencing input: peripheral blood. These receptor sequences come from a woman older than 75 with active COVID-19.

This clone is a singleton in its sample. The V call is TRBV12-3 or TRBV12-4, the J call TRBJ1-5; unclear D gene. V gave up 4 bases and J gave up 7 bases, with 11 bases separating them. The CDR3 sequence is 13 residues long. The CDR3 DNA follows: TGTGCCAGCAGTTCAGGCGGGGAGCAGCCCCAGCATTTT. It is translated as CASSSGGEQPQHF.

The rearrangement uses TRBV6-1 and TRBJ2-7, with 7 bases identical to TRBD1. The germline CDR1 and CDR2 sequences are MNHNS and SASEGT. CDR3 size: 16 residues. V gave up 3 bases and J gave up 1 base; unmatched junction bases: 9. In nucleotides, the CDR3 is TGTGCCAGCAGTGACGACAGGGAAGGGTGGTCCTACGAGCAGTACTTC. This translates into CASSDDREGWSYEQYF.

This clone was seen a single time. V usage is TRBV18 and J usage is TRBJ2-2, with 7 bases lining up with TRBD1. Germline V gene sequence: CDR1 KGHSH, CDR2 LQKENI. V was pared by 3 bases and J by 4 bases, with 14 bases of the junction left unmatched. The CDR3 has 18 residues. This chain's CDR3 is CASSPTGAGPGGTGELFF. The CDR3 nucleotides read TGTGCCAGCTCACCCACCGGGGCCGGCCCAGGGGGCACCGGGGAGCTGTTTTTT.

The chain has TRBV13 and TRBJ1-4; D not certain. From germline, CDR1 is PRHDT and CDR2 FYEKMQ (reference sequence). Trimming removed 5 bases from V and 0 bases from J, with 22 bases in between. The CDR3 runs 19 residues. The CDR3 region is CASSRLSLSAMATNEKLFF. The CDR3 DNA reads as TGTGCCAGCAGCCGACTCAGCCTTTCCGCGATGGCAACTAATGAAAAACTGTTTTTT.

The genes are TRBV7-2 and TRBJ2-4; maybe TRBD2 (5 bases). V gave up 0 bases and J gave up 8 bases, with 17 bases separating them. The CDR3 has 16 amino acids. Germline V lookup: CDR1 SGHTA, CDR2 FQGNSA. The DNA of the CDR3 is TGTGCCAGCAGCTTAGCGGGAGTCGTATCGCGAGACATTCAGTACTTC. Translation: CASSLAGVVSRDIQYF.

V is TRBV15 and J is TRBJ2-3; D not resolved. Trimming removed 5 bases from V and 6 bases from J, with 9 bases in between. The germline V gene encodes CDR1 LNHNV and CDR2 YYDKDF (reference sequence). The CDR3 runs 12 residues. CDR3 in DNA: TGTGCCACCAGCCCCCGGTGGGATACGCAGTATTTT. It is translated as CATSPRWDTQYF.

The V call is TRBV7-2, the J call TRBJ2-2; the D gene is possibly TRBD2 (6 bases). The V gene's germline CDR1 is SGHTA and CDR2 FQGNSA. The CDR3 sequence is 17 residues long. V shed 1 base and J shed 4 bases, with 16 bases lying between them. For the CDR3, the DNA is TGTGCCAGCAGCTTAGGTCCAGCGGGCCATTCCACCGGGGAGCTGTTTTTT. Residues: CASSLGPAGHSTGELFF.

CDR3 sequence: CASRDSSGANVLTF. CDR3 bases: TGTGCCAGTAGAGATAGCTCTGGGGCCAACGTCCTGACTTTC. The chain uses TRBV19 and TRBJ2-6; D is ambiguous. This CDR3 is 14 amino acids long. Trimming left V 6 bases short and J 0 bases short, with 6 bases between. Germline lookup yields CDR1 LNHDA and CDR2 SQIVND (reference sequence).

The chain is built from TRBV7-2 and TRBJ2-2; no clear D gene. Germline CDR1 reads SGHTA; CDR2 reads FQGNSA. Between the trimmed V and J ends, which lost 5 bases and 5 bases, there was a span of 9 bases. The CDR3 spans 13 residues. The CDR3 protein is CASSPLRTGELFF. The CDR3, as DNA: TGTGCCAGCAGCCCGCTCAGGACCGGGGAGCTGTTTTTT.

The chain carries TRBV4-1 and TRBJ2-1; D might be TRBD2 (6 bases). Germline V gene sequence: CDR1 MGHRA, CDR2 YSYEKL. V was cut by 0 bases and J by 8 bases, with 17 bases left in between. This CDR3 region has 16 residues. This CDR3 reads CASSQDLLGGRDEQFF. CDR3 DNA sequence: TGCGCCAGCAGCCAAGATCTTCTGGGAGGCAGGGATGAGCAGTTCTTC.

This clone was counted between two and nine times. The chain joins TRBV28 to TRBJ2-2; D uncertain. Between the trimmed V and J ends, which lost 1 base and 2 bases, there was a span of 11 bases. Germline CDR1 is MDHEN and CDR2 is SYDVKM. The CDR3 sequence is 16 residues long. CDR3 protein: CASSLLSTANTGELFF. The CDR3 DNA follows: TGTGCCAGCAGTTTATTGTCTACTGCAAACACCGGGGAGCTGTTTTTT.

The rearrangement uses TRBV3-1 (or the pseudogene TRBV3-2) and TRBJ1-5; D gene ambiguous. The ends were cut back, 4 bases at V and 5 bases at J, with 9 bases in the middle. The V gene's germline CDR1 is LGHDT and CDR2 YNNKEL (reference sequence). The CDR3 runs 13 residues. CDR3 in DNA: TGTGCCAGCAGCCGAACGAGGGATCAGCCCCAGCATTTT. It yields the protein CASSRTRDQPQHF.

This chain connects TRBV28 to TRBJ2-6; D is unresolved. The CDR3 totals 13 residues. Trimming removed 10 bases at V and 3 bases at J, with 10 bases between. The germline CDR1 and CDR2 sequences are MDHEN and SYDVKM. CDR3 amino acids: CATCLGGANVLTF. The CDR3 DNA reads TGTGCCACGTGCCTAGGTGGGGCCAACGTCCTGACTTTC.

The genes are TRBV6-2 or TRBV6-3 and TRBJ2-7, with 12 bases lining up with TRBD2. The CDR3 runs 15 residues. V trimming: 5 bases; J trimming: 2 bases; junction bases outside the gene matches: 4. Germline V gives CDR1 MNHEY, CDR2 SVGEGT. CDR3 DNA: TGTGCCAGCAGTCGACTAGCGGGAGATACCTACGAGCAGTACTTC. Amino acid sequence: CASSRLAGDTYEQYF.

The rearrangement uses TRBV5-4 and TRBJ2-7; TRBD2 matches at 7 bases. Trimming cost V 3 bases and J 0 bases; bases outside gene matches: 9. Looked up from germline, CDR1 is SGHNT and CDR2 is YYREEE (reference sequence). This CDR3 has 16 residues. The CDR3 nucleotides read TGTGCCAGCAGCTATGGGGGGGGAGAAAGCTCCTACGAGCAGTACTTC. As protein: CASSYGGGESSYEQYF. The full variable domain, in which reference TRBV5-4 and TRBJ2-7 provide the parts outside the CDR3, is ETGVTQSPTHLIKTRGQQVTLRCSSQSGHNTVSWYQQALGQGPQFIFQYYREEENGRGNFPPRFSGLQFPNYSSELNVNALELDDSALYLCASSYGGGESSYEQYFGPGTRLTVT.

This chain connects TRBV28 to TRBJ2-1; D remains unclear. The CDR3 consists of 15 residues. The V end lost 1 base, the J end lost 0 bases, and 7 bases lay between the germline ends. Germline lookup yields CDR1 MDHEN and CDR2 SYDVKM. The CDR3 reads CASSLSVSSYNEQFF. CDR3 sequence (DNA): TGTGCCAGCAGTTTATCGGTGAGCTCCTACAATGAGCAGTTCTTC.

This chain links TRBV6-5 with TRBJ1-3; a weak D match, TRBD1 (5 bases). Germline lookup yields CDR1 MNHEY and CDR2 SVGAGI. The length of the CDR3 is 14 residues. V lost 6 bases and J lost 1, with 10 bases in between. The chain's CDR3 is CASSRGGSGNTIYF. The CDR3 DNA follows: TGTGCCAGCAGCCGTGGGGGGTCTGGAAACACCATATATTTT.

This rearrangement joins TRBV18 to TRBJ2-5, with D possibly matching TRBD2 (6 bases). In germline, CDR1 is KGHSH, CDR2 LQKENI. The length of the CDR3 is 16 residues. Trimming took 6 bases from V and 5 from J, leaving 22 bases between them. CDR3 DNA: TGTGCCAGCTCGCCCATATCTCACCCCGCGGGGGAGACCCAGTACTTC. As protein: CASSPISHPAGETQYF.

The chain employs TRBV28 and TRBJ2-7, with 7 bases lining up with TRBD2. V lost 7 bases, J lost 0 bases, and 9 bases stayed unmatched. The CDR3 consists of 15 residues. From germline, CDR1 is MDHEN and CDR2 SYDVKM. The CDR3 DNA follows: TGTGCCAGCATAGAAGGACTAGAAAACTCCTACGAGCAGTACTTC. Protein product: CASIEGLENSYEQYF.

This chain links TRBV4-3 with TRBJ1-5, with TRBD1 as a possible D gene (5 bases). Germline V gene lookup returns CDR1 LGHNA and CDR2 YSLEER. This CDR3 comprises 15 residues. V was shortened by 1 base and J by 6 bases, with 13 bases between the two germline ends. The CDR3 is CASSQAMGPGQPQHF. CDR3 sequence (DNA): TGCGCCAGCAGCCAAGCGATGGGGCCGGGTCAGCCCCAGCATTTT.

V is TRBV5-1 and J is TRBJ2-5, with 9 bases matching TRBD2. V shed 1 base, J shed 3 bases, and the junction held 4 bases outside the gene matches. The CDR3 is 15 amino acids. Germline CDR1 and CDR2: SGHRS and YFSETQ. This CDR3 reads CASSLFGGREETQYF. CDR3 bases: TGCGCCAGCAGCTTGTTCGGCGGGAGGGAAGAGACCCAGTACTTC.

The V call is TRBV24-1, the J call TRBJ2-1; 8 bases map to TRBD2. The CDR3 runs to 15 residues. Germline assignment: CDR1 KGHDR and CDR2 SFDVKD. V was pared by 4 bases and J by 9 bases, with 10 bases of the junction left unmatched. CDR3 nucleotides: TGTGCCACCAGTGACCACATTACTAGCGGTGGTGAGCAGTTCTTC. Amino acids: CATSDHITSGGEQFF.

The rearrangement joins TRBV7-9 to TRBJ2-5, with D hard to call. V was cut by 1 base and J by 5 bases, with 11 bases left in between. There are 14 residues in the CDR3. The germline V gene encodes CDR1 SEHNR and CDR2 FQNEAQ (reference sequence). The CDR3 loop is CASSLVEKRETQYF. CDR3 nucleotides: TGTGCCAGCAGCTTAGTAGAAAAGAGGGAGACCCAGTACTTC.

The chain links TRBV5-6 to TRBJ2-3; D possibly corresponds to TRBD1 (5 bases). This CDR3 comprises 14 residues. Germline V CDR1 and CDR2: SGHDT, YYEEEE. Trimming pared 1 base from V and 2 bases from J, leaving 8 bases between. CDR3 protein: CASSLIGATDTQYF. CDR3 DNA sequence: TGTGCCAGCAGCTTGATTGGGGCCACAGATACGCAGTATTTT. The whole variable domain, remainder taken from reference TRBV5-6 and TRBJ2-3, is DAGVTQSPTHLIKTRGQQVTLRCSPKSGHDTVSWYQQALGQGPQFIFQYYEEEERQRGNFPDRFSGHQFPNYSSELNVNALLLGDSALYLCASSLIGATDTQYFGPGTRLTVL.

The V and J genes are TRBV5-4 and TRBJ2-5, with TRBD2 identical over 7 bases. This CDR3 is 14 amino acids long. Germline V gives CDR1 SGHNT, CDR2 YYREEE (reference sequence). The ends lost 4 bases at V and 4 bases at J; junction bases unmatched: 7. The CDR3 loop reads CASSPPGRGETQYF. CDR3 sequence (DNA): TGTGCCAGCAGCCCCCCGGGGAGGGGAGAGACCCAGTACTTC.

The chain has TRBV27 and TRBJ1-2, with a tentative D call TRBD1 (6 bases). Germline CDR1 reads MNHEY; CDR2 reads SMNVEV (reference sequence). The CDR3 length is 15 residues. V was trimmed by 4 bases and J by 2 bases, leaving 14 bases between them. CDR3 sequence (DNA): TGTGCCAGCAGTTCGTCGACAGGTACGAACTATGGCTACACCTTC. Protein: CASSSSTGTNYGYTF.

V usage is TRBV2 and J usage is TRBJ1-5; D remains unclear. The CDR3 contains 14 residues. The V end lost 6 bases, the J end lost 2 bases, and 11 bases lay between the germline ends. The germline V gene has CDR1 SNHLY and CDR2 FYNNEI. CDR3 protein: CASSRSVGNQPQHF. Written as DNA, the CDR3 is TGTGCCAGCAGCCGTTCTGTTGGCAATCAGCCCCAGCATTTT.

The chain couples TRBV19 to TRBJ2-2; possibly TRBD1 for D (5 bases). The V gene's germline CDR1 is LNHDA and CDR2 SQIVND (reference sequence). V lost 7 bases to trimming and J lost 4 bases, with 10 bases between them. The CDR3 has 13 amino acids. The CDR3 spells CASIQGATGELFF. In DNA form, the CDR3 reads TGTGCCAGTATTCAGGGCGCCACCGGGGAGCTGTTTTTT. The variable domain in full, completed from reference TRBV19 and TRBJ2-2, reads DGGITQSPKYLFRKEGQNVTLSCEQNLNHDAMYWYRQDPGQGLRLIYYSQIVNDFQKGDIAEGYSVSREKKESFPLTVTSAQKNPTAFYLCASIQGATGELFFGEGSRLTVL.